A single sample gave rise to the 11 T cell receptor beta chains below, sequenced in a study of T-cell reconstitution after alpha-beta-depleted transplantation in children. A TCRbeta library incorporating unique molecular identifiers was prepared. TCRdb recomputed calls from the PCR reads with MiXCR, one row per CDR3 protein. Here the sample spans approximately 300,000 distinct CDR3 sequences, 11% being singletons. This sample comprised peripheral blood, obtained 180 days after TCRalphabeta/CD19-depleted stem cell transplant. The receptors were sampled from a male patient aged 2 to 9 who had a stem cell transplant for chronic granulomatous disease, so the T cells may come from the graft donor.

This clonotype was counted at least ten times. This chain links TRBV12-3 or TRBV12-4 with TRBJ2-3; D may be TRBD1 (7 bases). The ends were cut back, 7 bases at V and 1 base at J, with 15 bases in the middle. CDR3 size: 15 residues. CDR3: CASKPRGAGTDTQYF. The CDR3, as DNA: TGTGCCAGCAAGCCCAGGGGGGCTGGCACAGATACGCAGTATTTT.

There are a few counts of this clonotype. The chain employs TRBV5-1 and TRBJ1-2; perhaps TRBD1 as D (6 bases). Trimming cost V 2 bases and J 2 bases, with 7 bases left between them. CDR3 size: 13 residues. Germline V gene lookup returns CDR1 SGHRS and CDR2 YFSETQ. The CDR3 sequence: CASSFDRNYGYTF. The CDR3 region has the DNA TGCGCCAGCAGCTTTGACAGGAACTATGGCTACACCTTC.

This clonotype occurred once. V usage is TRBV6-5 and J usage is TRBJ1-1; possible D gene TRBD1, 6 bases. V was shortened by 3 bases and J by 12 bases, with 23 bases between the two germline ends. The CDR3 contains 15 residues. Germline CDR1 is MNHEY and CDR2 is SVGAGI. The chain's CDR3 is CASSYFGRATGATFF. For the CDR3, the DNA is TGTGCCAGCAGTTATTTTGGAAGGGCGACGGGGGCAACTTTCTTT.

This clonotype was observed a few times. This sequence joins TRBV5-1 and TRBJ2-3; D not certain. CDR1 and CDR2 (germline): SGHRS, YFSETQ. V lost 0 bases and J 3 bases, leaving 8 bases between the germline ends. The CDR3 totals 14 residues. CDR3 in amino acids: CASSLGPETDTQYF. The CDR3, as DNA: TGCGCCAGCAGCTTGGGACCAGAAACAGATACGCAGTATTTT.

Many counts were recorded for this clonotype. The chain combines TRBV7-9 with TRBJ1-5, with TRBD1 matching over 9 bases. J gave up 6 bases and V 1 base, and 4 bases lay outside the gene matches. CDR3 length: 15 residues. Germline V lookup: CDR1 SEHNR, CDR2 FQNEAQ (reference sequence). DNA for the CDR3: TGTGCCAGCAGCTTAGAAGGGACAGGGTCTCAGCCCCAGCATTTT. Translating gives CASSLEGTGSQPQHF.

This clonotype was seen ten or more times. The J gene is TRBJ2-1, the V gene TRBV20-1; a possible D gene is TRBD2 (7 bases). The germline gives CDR1 DFQATT, CDR2 SNEGSKA (reference sequence). The CDR3 covers 19 residues. The CDR3 sequence is CRGPTKEGGPPSSYNEQFF. In DNA form, the CDR3 reads TGCAGGGGACCCACGAAGGAGGGGGGGCCCCCGAGCTCCTACAATGAGCAGTTCTTC.

Ten or more counts support this clonotype. This chain links TRBV24-1 with TRBJ2-7; 7 bases agree with TRBD1. Trimming at V came to 6 bases and at J to 3 bases, leaving 4 bases not matched to a gene. This CDR3 has 13 amino acids. The germline V gene encodes CDR1 KGHDR and CDR2 SFDVKD. DNA of the CDR3: TGTGCCACCAGTTGGGACAGCCTCTACGAGCAGTACTTC. It codes for CATSWDSLYEQYF.

This clonotype has a count of ten or more. This chain joins TRBV6-2 or TRBV6-3 and TRBJ2-1, with 7 bases that match TRBD2. Germline values: CDR1 MNHEY, CDR2 SVGEGT. CDR3 length: 17 residues. V was pared by 0 bases and J by 0 bases, with 5 bases of the junction left unmatched. The CDR3 nucleotides read TGTGCCAGCAGTTACTCGGGGGGGATACCCTCCTACAATGAGCAGTTCTTC. This codes for CASSYSGGIPSYNEQFF.

This clonotype was observed many times. J is TRBJ2-7 and V is TRBV21-1; the table's TRBD1 call for D was not verified on the DNA. TRBV21-1 is designated a pseudogene. This CDR3 has 15 residues. CDR3 DNA sequence: TGTGCCGGCCAAATTCCCACAGGGAATAGGAACGAGCAGTACTTC. Translated, it gives CAGQIPTGNRNEQYF.

There are a few counts of this clonotype. The V and J genes are TRBV19 and TRBJ1-5, with TRBD1 matching 9 bases. CDR1 is LNHDA and CDR2 is SQIVND in the germline V gene (reference sequence). The junction had 6 bases not matched to a gene; V was cut back by 3 bases and J by 0 bases. The CDR3 extends over 17 amino acids. The CDR3 sequence: CASSISWTGVSNQPQHF. The DNA of the CDR3 is TGTGCCAGTAGTATTAGTTGGACAGGGGTTAGCAATCAGCCCCAGCATTTT.

In its sample, this clonotype was seen many times. V is TRBV7-2 and J is TRBJ2-1; weak D call: TRBD1 (6 bases). Germline V gene data show CDR1 as SGHTA and CDR2 as FQGNSA. The V end was cut by 2 bases, the J end by 6 bases, with 14 bases between. The CDR3 has 15 residues. CDR3 sequence reads: CASSLQGTSANEQFF. The CDR3 DNA reads TGTGCCAGCAGCTTACAGGGGACATCCGCCAATGAGCAGTTCTTC.